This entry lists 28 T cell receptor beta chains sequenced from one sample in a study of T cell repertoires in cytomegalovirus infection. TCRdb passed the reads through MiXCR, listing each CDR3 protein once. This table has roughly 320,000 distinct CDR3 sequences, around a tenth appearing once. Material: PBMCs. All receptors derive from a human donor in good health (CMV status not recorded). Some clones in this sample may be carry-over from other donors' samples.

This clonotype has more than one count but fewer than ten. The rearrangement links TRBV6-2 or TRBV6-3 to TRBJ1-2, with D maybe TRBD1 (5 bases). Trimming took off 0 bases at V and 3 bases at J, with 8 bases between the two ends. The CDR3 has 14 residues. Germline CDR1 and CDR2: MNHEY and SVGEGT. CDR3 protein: CASSYSQGYYGYTF. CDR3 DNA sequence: TGTGCCAGCAGTTACTCCCAGGGTTACTATGGCTACACCTTC.

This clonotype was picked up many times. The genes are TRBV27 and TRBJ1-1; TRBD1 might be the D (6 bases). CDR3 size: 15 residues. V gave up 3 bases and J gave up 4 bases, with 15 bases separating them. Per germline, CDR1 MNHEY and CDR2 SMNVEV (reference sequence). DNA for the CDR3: TGTGCCAGCAGTTTTTTCCGGGACAAGCCCACTGAAGCTTTCTTT. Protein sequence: CASSFFRDKPTEAFF.

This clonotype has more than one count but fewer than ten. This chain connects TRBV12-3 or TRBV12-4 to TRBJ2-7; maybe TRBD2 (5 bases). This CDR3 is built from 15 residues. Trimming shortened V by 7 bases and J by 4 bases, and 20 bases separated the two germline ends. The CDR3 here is CASTKVGGRVYEQYF. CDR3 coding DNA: TGTGCCAGCACAAAGGTGGGCGGGCGGGTATACGAGCAGTACTTC.

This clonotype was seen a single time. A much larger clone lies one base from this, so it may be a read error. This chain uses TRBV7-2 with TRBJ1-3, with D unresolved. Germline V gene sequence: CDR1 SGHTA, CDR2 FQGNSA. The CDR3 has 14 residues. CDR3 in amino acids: CASSLAFSGSTIYF. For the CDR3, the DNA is TGTGCCAGCAGCTTAGCATTCTCTGGAAGCACCATATATTTT.

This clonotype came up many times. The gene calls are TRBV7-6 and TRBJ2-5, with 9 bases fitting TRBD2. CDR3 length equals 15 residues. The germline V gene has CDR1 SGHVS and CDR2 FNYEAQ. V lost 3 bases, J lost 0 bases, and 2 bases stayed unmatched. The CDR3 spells CASSFSGGNQETQYF. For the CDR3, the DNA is TGTGCCAGCAGCTTTAGCGGGGGAAACCAAGAGACCCAGTACTTC. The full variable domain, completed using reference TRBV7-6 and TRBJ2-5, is GAGVSQSPRYKVTKRGQDVALRCDPISGHVSLYWYRQALGQGPEFLTYFNYEAQQDKSGLPNDRFSAERPEGSISTLTIQRTEQRDSAMYRCASSFSGGNQETQYFGPGTRLLVL.

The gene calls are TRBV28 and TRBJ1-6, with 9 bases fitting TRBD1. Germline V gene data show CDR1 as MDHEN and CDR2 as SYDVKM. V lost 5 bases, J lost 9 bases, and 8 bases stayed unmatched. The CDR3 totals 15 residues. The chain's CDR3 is CASSRGGDRASPLHF. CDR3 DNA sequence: TGTGCCAGCAGTCGAGGGGGGGACAGGGCTTCACCCCTCCACTTT.

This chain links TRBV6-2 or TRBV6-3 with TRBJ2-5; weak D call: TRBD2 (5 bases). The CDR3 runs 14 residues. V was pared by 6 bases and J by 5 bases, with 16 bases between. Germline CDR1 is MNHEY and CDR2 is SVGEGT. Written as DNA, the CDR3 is TGTGCCAGCAGAGTACGAGGGCGTGGTGAGACCCAGTACTTC. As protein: CASRVRGRGETQYF.

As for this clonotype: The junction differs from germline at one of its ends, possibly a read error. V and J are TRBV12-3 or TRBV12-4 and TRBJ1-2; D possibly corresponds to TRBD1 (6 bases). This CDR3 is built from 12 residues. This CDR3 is CASGLGGSGYTF. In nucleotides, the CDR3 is TGTGCCAGCGGTTTGGGGGGCAGTGGCTACACCTTC.

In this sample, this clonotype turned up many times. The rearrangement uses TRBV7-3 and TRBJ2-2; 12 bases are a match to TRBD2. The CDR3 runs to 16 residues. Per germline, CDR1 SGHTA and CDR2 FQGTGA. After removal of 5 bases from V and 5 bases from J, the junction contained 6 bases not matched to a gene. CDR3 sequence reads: CASSPYGTSGTGELFF. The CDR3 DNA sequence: TGTGCCAGCAGCCCCTACGGGACTAGCGGGACCGGGGAGCTGTTTTTT.

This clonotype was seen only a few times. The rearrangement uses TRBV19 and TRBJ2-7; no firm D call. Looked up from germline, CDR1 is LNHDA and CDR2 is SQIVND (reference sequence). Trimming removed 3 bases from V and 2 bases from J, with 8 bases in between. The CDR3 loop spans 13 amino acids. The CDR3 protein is CASSILVAYEQYF. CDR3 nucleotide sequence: TGTGCCAGTAGTATCCTAGTGGCCTACGAGCAGTACTTC. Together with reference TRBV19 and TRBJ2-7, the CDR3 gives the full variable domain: DGGITQSPKYLFRKEGQNVTLSCEQNLNHDAMYWYRQDPGQGLRLIYYSQIVNDFQKGDIAEGYSVSREKKESFPLTVTSAQKNPTAFYLCASSILVAYEQYFGPGTRLTVT.

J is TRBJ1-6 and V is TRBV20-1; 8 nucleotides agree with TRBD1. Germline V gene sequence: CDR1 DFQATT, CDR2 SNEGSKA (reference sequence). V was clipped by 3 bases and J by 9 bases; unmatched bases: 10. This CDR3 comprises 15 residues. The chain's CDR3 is CSASPGQDLSSPLHF. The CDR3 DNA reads TGCAGTGCTAGTCCGGGACAGGATTTAAGTTCACCCCTCCACTTT.

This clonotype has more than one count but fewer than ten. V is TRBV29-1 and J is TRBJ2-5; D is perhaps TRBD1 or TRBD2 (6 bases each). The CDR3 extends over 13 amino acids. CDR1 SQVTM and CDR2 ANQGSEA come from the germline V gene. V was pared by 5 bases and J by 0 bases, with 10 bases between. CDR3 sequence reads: CSVLGGYQETQYF. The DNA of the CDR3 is TGCAGCGTTCTAGGGGGGTACCAAGAGACCCAGTACTTC.

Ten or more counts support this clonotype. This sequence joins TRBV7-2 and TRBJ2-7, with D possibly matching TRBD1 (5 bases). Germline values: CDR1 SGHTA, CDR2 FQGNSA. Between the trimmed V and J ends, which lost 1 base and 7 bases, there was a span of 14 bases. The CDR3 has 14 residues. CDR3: CASSLGGSPQEQYF. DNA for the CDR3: TGTGCCAGCAGCTTAGGGGGCTCTCCTCAGGAGCAGTACTTC.

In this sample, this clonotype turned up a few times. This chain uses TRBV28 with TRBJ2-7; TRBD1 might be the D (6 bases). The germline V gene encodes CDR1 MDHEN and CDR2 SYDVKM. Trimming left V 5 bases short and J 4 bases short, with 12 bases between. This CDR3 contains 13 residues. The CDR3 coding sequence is TGTGCCAGCAGTAGGGGGTCCCTATACGAGCAGTACTTC. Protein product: CASSRGSLYEQYF. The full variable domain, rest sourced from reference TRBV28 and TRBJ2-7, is DVKVTQSSRYLVKRTGEKVFLECVQDMDHENMFWYRQDPGLGLRLIYFSYDVKMKEKGDIPEGYSVSREKKERFSLILESASTNQTSMYLCASSRGSLYEQYFGPGTRLTVT.

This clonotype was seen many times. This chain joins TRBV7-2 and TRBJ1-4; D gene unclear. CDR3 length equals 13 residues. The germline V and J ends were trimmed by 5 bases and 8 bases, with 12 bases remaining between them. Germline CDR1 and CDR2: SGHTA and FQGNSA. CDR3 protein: CASSPGRTEKLFF. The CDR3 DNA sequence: TGTGCCAGCAGCCCCGGCAGGACGGAAAAACTGTTTTTT.

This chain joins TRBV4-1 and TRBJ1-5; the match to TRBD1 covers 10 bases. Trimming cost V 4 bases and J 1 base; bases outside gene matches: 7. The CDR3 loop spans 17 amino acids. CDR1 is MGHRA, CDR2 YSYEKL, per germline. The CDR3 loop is CASSPDPGQGSNQPQHF. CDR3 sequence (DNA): TGCGCCAGCAGCCCCGACCCGGGACAGGGGAGCAATCAGCCCCAGCATTTT.

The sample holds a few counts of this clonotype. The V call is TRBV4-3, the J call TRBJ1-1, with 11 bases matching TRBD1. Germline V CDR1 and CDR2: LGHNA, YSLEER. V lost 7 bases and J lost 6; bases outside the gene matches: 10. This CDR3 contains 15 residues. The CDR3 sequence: CASTLEGQGDSEAFF. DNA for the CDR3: TGCGCCAGCACCTTGGAGGGACAGGGGGATTCTGAAGCTTTCTTT.

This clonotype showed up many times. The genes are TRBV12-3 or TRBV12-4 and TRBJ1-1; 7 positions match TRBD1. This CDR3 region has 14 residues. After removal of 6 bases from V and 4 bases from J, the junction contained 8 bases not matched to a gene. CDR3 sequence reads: CASRRDRRGTEAFF. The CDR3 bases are TGTGCCAGCAGACGGGACAGACGGGGCACTGAAGCTTTCTTT.

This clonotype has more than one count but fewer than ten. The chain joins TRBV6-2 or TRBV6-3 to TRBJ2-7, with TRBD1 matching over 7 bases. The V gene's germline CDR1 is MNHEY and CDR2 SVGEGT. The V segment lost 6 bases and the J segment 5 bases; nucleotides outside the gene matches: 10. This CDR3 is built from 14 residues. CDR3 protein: CASSGDRTIHEQYF. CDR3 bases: TGTGCCAGCAGCGGGGACAGAACTATACACGAGCAGTACTTC.

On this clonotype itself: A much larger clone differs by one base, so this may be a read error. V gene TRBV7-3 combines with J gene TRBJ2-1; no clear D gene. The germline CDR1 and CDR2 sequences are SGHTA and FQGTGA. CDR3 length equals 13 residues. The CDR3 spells CASGLSPSNEQFF. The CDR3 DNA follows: TGTGCCAGCGGCTTAAGCCCGTCCAATGAGCAGTTCTTC.

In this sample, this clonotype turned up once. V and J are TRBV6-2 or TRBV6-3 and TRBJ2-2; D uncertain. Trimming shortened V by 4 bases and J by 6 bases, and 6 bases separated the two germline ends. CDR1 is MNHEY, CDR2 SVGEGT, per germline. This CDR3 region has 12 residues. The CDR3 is CASSLLSGELFF. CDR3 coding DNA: TGTGCCAGCAGTTTACTATCCGGGGAGCTGTTTTTT.

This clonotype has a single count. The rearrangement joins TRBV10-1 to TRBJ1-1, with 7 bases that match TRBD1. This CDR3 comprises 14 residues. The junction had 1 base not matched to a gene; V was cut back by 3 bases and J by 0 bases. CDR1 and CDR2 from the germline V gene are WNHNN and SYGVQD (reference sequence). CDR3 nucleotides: TGCGCCAGCAGTGAAGGGGGCCTGAACACTGAAGCTTTCTTT. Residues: CASSEGGLNTEAFF.

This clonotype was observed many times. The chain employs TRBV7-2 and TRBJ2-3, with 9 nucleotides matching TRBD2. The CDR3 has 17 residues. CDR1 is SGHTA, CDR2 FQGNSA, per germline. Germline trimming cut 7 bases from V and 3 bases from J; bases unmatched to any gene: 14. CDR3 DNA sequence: TGTGCCAGCACCCCGAAGGGCCTAGCGGGAAGTACAGATACGCAGTATTTT. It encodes CASTPKGLAGSTDTQYF. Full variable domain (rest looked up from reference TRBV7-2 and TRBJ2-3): GAGVSQSPSNKVTEKGKDVELRCDPISGHTALYWYRQSLGQGLEFLIYFQGNSAPDKSGLPSDRFSAERTGGSVSTLTIQRTQQEDSAVYLCASTPKGLAGSTDTQYFGPGTRLTVL.

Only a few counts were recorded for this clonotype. The CDR3 reads CASSVQPETQYF. CDR3 coding DNA: TGTGCCAGCAGTGTACAGCCAGAGACCCAGTACTTC. The V and J genes are TRBV2 and TRBJ2-5; no clear D. The CDR3 is 12 amino acids. The germline CDR1 and CDR2 sequences are SNHLY and FYNNEI. The V end lost 4 bases, the J end lost 4 bases, and 7 bases lay between the germline ends.

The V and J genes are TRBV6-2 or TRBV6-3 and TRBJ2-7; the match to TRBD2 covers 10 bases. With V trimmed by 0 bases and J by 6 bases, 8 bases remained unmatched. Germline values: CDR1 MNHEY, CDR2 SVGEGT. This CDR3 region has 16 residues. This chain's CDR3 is CASSYSARGTSAEQYF. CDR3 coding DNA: TGTGCCAGCAGTTACTCCGCCCGGGGGACTAGCGCCGAGCAGTACTTC.

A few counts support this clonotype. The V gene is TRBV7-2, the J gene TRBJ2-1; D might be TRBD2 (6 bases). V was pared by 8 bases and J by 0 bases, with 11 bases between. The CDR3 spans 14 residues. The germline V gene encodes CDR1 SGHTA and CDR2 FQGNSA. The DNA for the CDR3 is TGTGCCAGCGGGGGGAGGAGCTCCTACAATGAGCAGTTCTTC. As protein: CASGGRSSYNEQFF. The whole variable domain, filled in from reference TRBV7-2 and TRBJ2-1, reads GAGVSQSPSNKVTEKGKDVELRCDPISGHTALYWYRQSLGQGLEFLIYFQGNSAPDKSGLPSDRFSAERTGGSVSTLTIQRTQQEDSAVYLCASGGRSSYNEQFFGPGTRLTVL.

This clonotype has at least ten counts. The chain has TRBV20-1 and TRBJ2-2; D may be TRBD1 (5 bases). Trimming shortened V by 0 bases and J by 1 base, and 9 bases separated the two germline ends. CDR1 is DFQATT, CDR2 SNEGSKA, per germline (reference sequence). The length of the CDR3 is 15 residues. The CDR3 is CSARDPGKNTGELFF. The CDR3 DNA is TGCAGTGCTAGAGATCCAGGGAAGAACACCGGGGAGCTGTTTTTT.

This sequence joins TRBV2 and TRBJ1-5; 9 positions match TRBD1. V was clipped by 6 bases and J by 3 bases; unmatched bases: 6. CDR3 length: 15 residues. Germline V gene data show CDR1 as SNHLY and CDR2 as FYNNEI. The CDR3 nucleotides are TGTGCCAGCAGGGAACAGGGGGCAAACAATCAGCCCCAGCATTTT. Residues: CASREQGANNQPQHF.